Listed here are 3 T cell receptor beta chains from one sample, sequenced in a study of T cell responses to AZD1222 COVID-19 vaccine. Some clones are missing from TCRdb's copy, which holds only in-frame ones; the method was immunoSEQ multiplex PCR. Of under 200,000 clones in the sample, approximately 93% were seen once. The sequencing used peripheral blood, collected on day 0 of AZD1222 vaccination. The receptor set was obtained from an adult in good health.

The V and J genes are TRBV29-1 and TRBJ2-3, with D uncertain. The V and J ends lost 6 bases and 7 bases respectively, with 17 bases between them. The CDR3 extends over 13 amino acids. The germline gives CDR1 SQVTM, CDR2 ANQGSEA. CDR3 nucleotides: TGCAGCGTGAAGGGCCCGTTCCTTAATACGCAGTATTTT. Protein product: CSVKGPFLNTQYF.

In this sample, this clone turned up a few times. The rearrangement links TRBV7-2 to TRBJ1-5; no clear D gene. CDR1 is SGHTA and CDR2 is FQGNSA in the germline V gene. Trimming removed 1 base from V and 4 bases from J, with 8 bases in between. CDR3 length equals 14 residues. The CDR3 sequence is CASSLEVDNQPQHF. CDR3 DNA: TGTGCCAGCAGCTTAGAAGTAGATAATCAGCCCCAGCATTTT.

This clone showed up just once. V is TRBV27 and J is TRBJ1-6; no reliable D call. Germline lookup yields CDR1 MNHEY and CDR2 SMNVEV (reference sequence). V gave up 7 bases and J gave up 4 bases, with 14 bases separating them. The CDR3 loop spans 15 amino acids. The CDR3 sequence: CASTQTPAYNSPLHF. The CDR3 region has the DNA TGTGCCAGCACCCAGACGCCAGCGTATAATTCACCCCTCCACTTT.